This T cell receptor (beta chain) was retrieved from a study of shared clonotypes between healthy human individuals. As for the study in general: CD4 naive cells filled three plates per donor, CD4 memory three, CD8 naive two and CD8 memory one. Findings and caveats of the study: Deeper or shallower sequencing was expected to change how clonotypes are shared among donors. The four-donor shared clonotypes exceeded non-shared clonotypes in generation probability, with non-shared ones scoring lower.

Germline V gene lookup returns CDR1 SGDLS and CDR2 YYNGEE. The CDR3 spans 14 residues. The germline V and J ends were trimmed by 0 bases and 2 bases, with 6 bases remaining between them. TCRdb keeps only in-frame clones here, not all; method: immunoSEQ multiplex PCR. This sample has 2 million to 2.5 million clones; around 93% occur once, and the top ten carry about 0.41%. This clone appeared a single time. The target antigen is unknown. The same CDR3 also results from other DNA sequences found in this sample. The rearrangement joins TRBV9 to TRBJ1-3; D unclear. Sequenced sample: naive CD4+ T cells from PBMCs. As for subset: CD45RA+ positively selected. This receptor was taken from a man younger than 35 in good health. Some clones in this sample may be carry-over from other donors' samples. The CDR3, as DNA: TGTGCCAGCAGCGTAGGGGGAGCTGGAAACACCATATATTTT. Translation gives CASSVGGAGNTIYF.